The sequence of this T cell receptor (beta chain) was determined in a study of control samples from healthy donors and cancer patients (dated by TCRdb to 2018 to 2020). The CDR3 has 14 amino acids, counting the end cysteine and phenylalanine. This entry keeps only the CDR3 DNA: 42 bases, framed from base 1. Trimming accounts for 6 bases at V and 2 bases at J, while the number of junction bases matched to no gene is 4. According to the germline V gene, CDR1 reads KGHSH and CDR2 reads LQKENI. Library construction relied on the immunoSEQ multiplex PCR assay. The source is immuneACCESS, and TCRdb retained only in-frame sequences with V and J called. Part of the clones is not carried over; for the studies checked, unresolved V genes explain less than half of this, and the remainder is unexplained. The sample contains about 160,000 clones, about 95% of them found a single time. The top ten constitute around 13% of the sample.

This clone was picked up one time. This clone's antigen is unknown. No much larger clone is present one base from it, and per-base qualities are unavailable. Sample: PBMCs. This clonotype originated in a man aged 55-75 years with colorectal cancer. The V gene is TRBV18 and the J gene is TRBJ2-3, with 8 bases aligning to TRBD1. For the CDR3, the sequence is CASSGTGDTDTQYF. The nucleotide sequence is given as TGTGCCAGCTCCGGGACAGGTGACACAGATACGCAGTATTTT. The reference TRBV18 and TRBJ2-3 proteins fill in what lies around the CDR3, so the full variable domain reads NAGVMQNPRHLVRRRGQEARLRCSPMKGHSHVYWYRQLPEEGLKFMVYLQKENIIDESGMPKERFSAEFPKEGPSILRIQQVVRGDSAAYFCASSGTGDTDTQYFGPGTRLTVL.